Sequencing of this T cell receptor (beta chain) was carried out in a study of shared clonotypes between healthy human individuals. Repertoires were generated with immunoSEQ multiplex PCR, while TCRdb's copy carries only in-frame clones and drops some. The table has hundreds of thousands of clones, 70% to 75% seen once. V gave up 5 bases and J gave up 5 bases, with 6 bases separating them. The CDR3 is 11 residues long. Germline loops: CDR1 SGHVS, CDR2 FNYEAQ. The specimen sequenced was memory CD4+ T cells sorted from blood. Subset: CD45RA-negative fraction. This receptor was taken from a man in his thirties or forties in good health. The chain recombines TRBV7-6 with TRBJ2-5; TRBD1 might be the D (6 bases). Written as DNA, the CDR3 is TGTGCCAGCAGCCAGGGGGAGACCCAGTACTTC. Encoded protein: CASSQGETQYF.